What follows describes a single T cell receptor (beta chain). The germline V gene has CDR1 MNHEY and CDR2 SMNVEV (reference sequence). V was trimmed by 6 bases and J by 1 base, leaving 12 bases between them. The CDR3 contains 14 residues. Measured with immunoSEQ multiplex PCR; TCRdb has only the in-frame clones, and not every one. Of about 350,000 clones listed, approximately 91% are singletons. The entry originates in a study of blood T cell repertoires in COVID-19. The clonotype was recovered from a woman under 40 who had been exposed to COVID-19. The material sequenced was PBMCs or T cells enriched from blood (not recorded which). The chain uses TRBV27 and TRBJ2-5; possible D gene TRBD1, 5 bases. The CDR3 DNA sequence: TGTGCCAGCAGCTATCTTCAGGGCCAAGAGACCCAGTACTTC. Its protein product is CASSYLQGQETQYF.